This T cell receptor (beta chain) was recovered during a study of technical replicates of blood from a few donors. Profiling relied on immunoSEQ multiplex PCR, and the TCRdb table lists in-frame clones only, not all of them. The sample includes more than 75,000 clones, approximately 94% seen only once; the top ten take 0.38%. The CDR3 is 15 residues long. Germline lookup yields CDR1 GTSNPN and CDR2 SVGIG (reference sequence). Trimming took 2 bases from V and 0 from J, leaving 11 bases between them. The source of this sequence is a human donor in good health. The gene calls are TRBV30 and TRBJ2-1, with TRBD1 as a possible D gene (5 bases). Material for sequencing was T cells isolated from PBMCs. CDR3 sequence reads: CAWSTTGLSYNEQFF. The CDR3 nucleotides are TGTGCCTGGAGTACTACAGGTCTCTCCTACAATGAGCAGTTCTTC.